The 15 T cell receptor beta chains below all came from one sample that was sequenced in a study of shared clonotypes between healthy human individuals. Repertoires were generated with immunoSEQ multiplex PCR, while TCRdb's copy carries only in-frame clones and drops some. Of approximately 1,000,000 clones in the sample, roughly 80% were seen once. Sample: memory CD4+ T cells from PBMCs. Subset specified: CD45RA-negative fraction. All receptors come from a man younger than 30 in good health. Some clones in this sample may be carry-over from other donors' samples.

In its sample, this clone was seen once. The rearrangement links TRBV2 to TRBJ1-5; the D is unclear. V was shortened by 3 bases and J by 6 bases, with 12 bases between the two germline ends. The V gene's germline CDR1 is SNHLY and CDR2 FYNNEI. This CDR3 is 14 amino acids long. In DNA, the CDR3 is TGTGCCAGCAGTGATCCGGATTTGGGTCAGCCCCAGCATTTT. This encodes CASSDPDLGQPQHF. Combining the CDR3 with reference TRBV2 and TRBJ1-5 gives the whole variable domain EPEVTQTPSHQVTQMGQEVILRCVPISNHLYFYWYRQILGQKVEFLVSFYNNEISEKSEIFDDQFSVERPDGSNFTLKIRSTKLEDSAMYFCASSDPDLGQPQHFGDGTRLSIL.

With respect to this clone: A clone one base away is much larger, so this may be a read error. Distinct nucleotide sequences in the sample also encode this CDR3. This sequence joins TRBV7-9 and TRBJ1-5; TRBD1 matches 9 bases. The CDR3 is made up of 14 amino acids. The J segment lost 4 bases and the V segment lost 5 bases, leaving 3 bases of the junction unmatched. CDR1 is SEHNR, CDR2 FQNEAQ, per germline (reference sequence). The CDR3 is CASSLGTGNQPQHF. For the CDR3, the DNA is TGTGCCAGCAGCCTCGGGACAGGGAATCAGCCCCAGCATTTT.

The chain recombines TRBV6-1 with TRBJ1-2, with D uncertain. Looked up from germline, CDR1 is MNHNS and CDR2 is SASEGT. The CDR3 spans 14 residues. Trimming pared 1 base from V and 3 bases from J, leaving 9 bases between. The CDR3 bases are TGTGCCAGCAGTGAAGTCGGCAGAGACTATGGCTACACCTTC. It codes for CASSEVGRDYGYTF.

V is TRBV18 and J is TRBJ2-1; unclear D gene. This CDR3 comprises 13 residues. CDR1 is KGHSH and CDR2 is LQKENI in the germline V gene. The ends were cut back, 3 bases at V and 7 bases at J, with 10 bases in the middle. The CDR3 region has the DNA TGTGCCAGCTCACCTCTTTTGGTTAATGAGCAGTTCTTC. Encoded protein: CASSPLLVNEQFF.

The rearrangement uses TRBV28 and TRBJ2-7; D is perhaps TRBD2 (6 bases). V was cut by 7 bases and J by 0 bases, with 10 bases left in between. This CDR3 spans 13 amino acids. Germline CDR1 MDHEN, CDR2 SYDVKM. The CDR3 spells CASMGGTSYEQYF. CDR3 DNA: TGTGCCAGCATGGGCGGGACCTCCTACGAGCAGTACTTC. Complete variable domain (other parts from reference TRBV28 and TRBJ2-7): DVKVTQSSRYLVKRTGEKVFLECVQDMDHENMFWYRQDPGLGLRLIYFSYDVKMKEKGDIPEGYSVSREKKERFSLILESASTNQTSMYLCASMGGTSYEQYFGPGTRLTVT.

The V gene is TRBV5-6, the J gene TRBJ2-5; 11 bases align to TRBD2. The CDR3 is 16 amino acids. Germline CDR1 is SGHDT and CDR2 is YYEEEE. V dropped 2 bases and J dropped 3; count of bases not matched to a gene: 6. CDR3 DNA: TGTGCCAGCAGCTTCACAGGACTAGCGGGTAAAGAGACCCAGTACTTC. Translated: CASSFTGLAGKETQYF.

At least ten counts were recorded for this clone. The chain uses TRBV28 and TRBJ1-5, with 9 bases aligning to TRBD1. CDR1 is MDHEN and CDR2 is SYDVKM in the germline V gene. V shed 3 bases, J shed 7 bases, and the junction held 13 bases outside the gene matches. This CDR3 has 17 residues. The CDR3 loop reads CASSLGARTGVGQPQHF. The CDR3 DNA follows: TGTGCCAGCAGTTTGGGGGCCCGGACAGGGGTCGGACAGCCCCAGCATTTT.

CDR3 sequence (DNA): TGTGCCAGTAGTCCCCCATCGTGGGGGCCGAAGAACACTGAAGCTTTCTTT. Amino acids: CASSPPSWGPKNTEAFF. The chain joins TRBV19 to TRBJ1-1; TRBD1 is a possible D gene (6 bases). Germline V gene lookup returns CDR1 LNHDA and CDR2 SQIVND (reference sequence). The germline V and J ends were trimmed by 5 bases and 1 base, with 20 bases remaining between them. This CDR3 has 17 amino acids.

V is TRBV6-7 and J is TRBJ2-3; no reliable D call. TRBV6-7 is an ORF, with its function uncertain. V lost 9 bases to trimming and J lost 6 bases, with 10 bases between them. The CDR3 loop spans 11 amino acids. In nucleotides, the CDR3 is TGTGCCAGACCTGGAGAGGATACGCAGTATTTT. Its translation: CARPGEDTQYF.

This clone appeared a few times. DNA of the CDR3: TGTGCCAGCAGCTTACAGGGGGCTGGAAACACCATATATTTT. Protein sequence: CASSLQGAGNTIYF. The J gene is TRBJ1-3, the V gene TRBV6-6; 8 bases are shared with TRBD1. The CDR3 runs 14 residues. Germline V gene data show CDR1 as MNHNY and CDR2 as SVGAGI (reference sequence). The V and J ends lost 6 bases and 2 bases, in that order; junction bases with no gene match: 3.

The chain uses TRBV7-2 and TRBJ1-1; D ambiguous. Deletions cut 4 bases from V and 5 bases from J, with 14 bases between. CDR1 SGHTA and CDR2 FQGNSA come from the germline V gene. This CDR3 contains 14 residues. CDR3 DNA: TGTGCCAGCAGCTCCCAGGCACAGACAACTGAAGCTTTCTTT. Its translation: CASSSQAQTTEAFF.

The chain recombines TRBV2 with TRBJ1-4, with TRBD1 matching 7 bases. This CDR3 has 15 residues. Per the germline V gene, CDR1 is SNHLY and CDR2 is FYNNEI. J gave up 3 bases and V 6 bases, and 7 bases lay outside the gene matches. CDR3 protein: CASRDTGTANEKLFF. The CDR3 DNA reads as TGTGCCAGCAGGGATACCGGGACAGCTAATGAAAAACTGTTTTTT. The complete variable domain, with remaining parts taken from reference TRBV2 and TRBJ1-4, reads EPEVTQTPSHQVTQMGQEVILRCVPISNHLYFYWYRQILGQKVEFLVSFYNNEISEKSEIFDDQFSVERPDGSNFTLKIRSTKLEDSAMYFCASRDTGTANEKLFFGSGTQLSVL.

The sample holds many counts of this clone. The chain has TRBV7-8 and TRBJ2-7; D possibly corresponds to TRBD2 (5 bases). The V gene's germline CDR1 is SGHVS and CDR2 FQNEAQ. The CDR3 is made up of 16 amino acids. V lost 4 bases and J 2 bases, leaving 18 bases between the germline ends. Here the CDR3 reads CASSSRQRTLAYEQYF. The CDR3 DNA is TGTGCCAGCAGCTCCCGCCAGCGGACGTTGGCCTACGAGCAGTACTTC.

The V call is TRBV19, the J call TRBJ1-4; 7 nucleotides align to TRBD1. This CDR3 region has 14 residues. Germline loops: CDR1 LNHDA, CDR2 SQIVND (reference sequence). V was clipped by 6 bases and J by 7 bases; unmatched bases: 8. CDR3 nucleotide sequence: TGTGCCAGTAGACGAGGGGGCGTGGGTGAAAAACTGTTTTTT. It codes for CASRRGGVGEKLFF.

This clone was detected once. The rearrangement joins TRBV28 to TRBJ1-4, with a possible D match to TRBD1 (6 bases). V was cut by 6 bases and J by 0 bases, with 14 bases left in between. This CDR3 contains 16 residues. The germline gives CDR1 MDHEN, CDR2 SYDVKM. CDR3 loop: CASSYHGGATNEKLFF. The CDR3 region has the DNA TGTGCCAGCAGCTACCACGGGGGCGCAACTAATGAAAAACTGTTTTTT.